The following is a TCR beta chain sequence with its context. As yet, its antigen is unknown. This sample is drawn from a study of T cells expressing NK-cell markers. Study-level points and caveats: Over 5 donors had dominant NKG2C+ clonotypes that comprised roughly 1.0-7.5% of their CD8+ T cells.

No DNA is given; TCRdb re-called the 5' RACE reads and lists each CDR3 protein once. The sample yields approximately 440,000 distinct CDR3 sequences, of which the top ten take up approximately 1.5%. Germline CDR1 reads DFQATT; CDR2 reads SNEGSKA (reference sequence). The CDR3 has 16 residues. This sequence originates from a woman aged 50 to 60 in good health. The specimen sequenced was blood T cells: a sorted CD56 or NKG2C T cell subset, CD4+ or CD8+ T cells, or bulk PBMC T cells (not recorded which). The gene calls are TRBV20-1 and TRBJ1-2; the D call from TCRdb, TRBD1, cannot be confirmed without DNA. This CDR3 is CSARNTQGSSPYGYTF.